This is a list of T cell receptor beta chains from one sample in a study of T cells in Graves' hyperthyroidism and ophthalmopathy. TCRdb called the multiplex PCR reads again in MiXCR, with one record for every CDR3 protein. The sample contains 250,000 to 300,000 distinct CDR3 sequences, roughly an eighth of which appear only once. The specimen sequenced was blood. The receptors were sampled from a woman aged 35 to 49 with Graves' hyperthyroidism. The conserved cysteine and the conserved F or W are not part of the CDR3 here. The order of the fields is V gene, CDR3 length, J gene, CDR3 protein.

TRBV2	10	TRBJ2-5	ASTAFQETQY
TRBV5-1	12	TRBJ2-5	ASSLLAAQETQY
TRBV19	11	TRBJ2-7	ATQSRGFYEQY
TRBV29-1	10	TRBJ1-2	SARHPGGGYT
TRBV6-6	12	TRBJ2-2	ASSYFLRGGELF
TRBV30	16	TRBJ2-1	AWRRPLSSGRAFNEQF
TRBV3-1	12	TRBJ1-4	ASSQVTSNEKLF
TRBV2	9	TRBJ2-5	ASTPQETQY
TRBV7-8	16	TRBJ2-7	ASSFGLAGGRGSYEQY
TRBV6-1	16	TRBJ2-5	ASRDRLAGVGGSETQY
TRBV7-2	8	TRBJ2-7	ASTLYEQY
TRBV24-1	13	TRBJ2-1	ATSDSGQGLIEQF
TRBV15	12	TRBJ1-2	ATSSPRGSFGYT
TRBV4-2	11	TRBJ1-1	ASSQDVETLVF
TRBV12-3/TRBV12-4	13	TRBJ2-3	ASTRDRGFADTQY
TRBV5-6	11	TRBJ1-2	ASSLEVAVGYT
TRBV7-8	14	TRBJ1-2	ASSFSRGGGDYGYT
TRBV6-1	14	TRBJ2-2	ASSESKIQRTGELF
TRBV2	10	TRBJ1-2	ASSESPYGYT
TRBV28	12	TRBJ2-5	ASLGLAGKETQY
TRBV29-1	11	TRBJ1-6	SARDRWYSPLH
TRBV15	12	TRBJ2-1	ATSRDRTENEQF
TRBV11-2	14	TRBJ2-1	ASSLERAGRYNEQF
TRBV3-1	12	TRBJ1-2	ASSKLETGFGYT
TRBV3-1	11	TRBJ1-1	ASSQVQGTEAF
TRBV19	13	TRBJ2-1	ASSSRLAGVYEQF
TRBV7-2	11	TRBJ2-1	ASSSQRDNEQF
TRBV9	12	TRBJ2-2	ASSTPGRGGELF
TRBV28	12	TRBJ2-4	ASSLGGNKNIQY
TRBV5-1	12	TRBJ2-1	ASSSGRGVSEQF
TRBV12-3/TRBV12-4	13	TRBJ1-2	ASSSGSRTNYGYT
TRBV20-1	12	TRBJ1-4	SARLTGRHEKLF
TRBV5-4	16	TRBJ2-1	ASSKGLGGDSVGNEQF
TRBV20-1	10	TRBJ2-7	SATGVRYEQY
TRBV20-1	10	TRBJ2-7	SAMLTSYEQY
TRBV6-1	13	TRBJ2-7	ASSETASGAYEQY
TRBV27	13	TRBJ1-5	ASSPETASNQPQH
TRBV6-1	14	TRBJ1-5	ASSSPLTGQGQPQH
TRBV20-1	12	TRBJ1-5	SARDMQSNQPQH
TRBV28	19	TRBJ2-3	ASSFPDVLSGGPHTTDTQY
TRBV7-3	11	TRBJ2-1	ASSASLYNEQF
TRBV7-2	11	TRBJ2-5	ASSLARLREQY
TRBV11-2	13	TRBJ1-5	ASSLLTEPNQPQH
TRBV6-1	13	TRBJ2-1	ASSEAKGPYNEQF
TRBV5-6	13	TRBJ2-3	ASSLPRKATDTQY
TRBV18	13	TRBJ1-4	ASSPPAGVSSKLF
TRBV7-3	13	TRBJ2-5	ASSLSRAGQETQY
TRBV20-1	14	TRBJ2-3	SASGWESGSTDTQY
TRBV7-8	13	TRBJ2-4	ASSLVGLAKNIQY
TRBV6-1	12	TRBJ2-3	ASGVGASTDTQY
TRBV5-6	13	TRBJ2-3	ASSLWGGYTDTQY
TRBV20-1	12	TRBJ1-2	SATPGSTNYGYT
TRBV11-2	13	TRBJ1-2	ASSLDLGQAYGYT
TRBV4-2	11	TRBJ1-5	ASSQDGSQPQH
TRBV29-1	14	TRBJ1-1	SVGPQGSAGNTEAF
TRBV5-1	13	TRBJ2-2	ASSSLAGDTGELF
TRBV2	12	TRBJ2-7	ASSLNRGTYEQY
TRBV6-2/TRBV6-3	14	TRBJ1-1	ASSYSKLGWDTEAF
TRBV5-1	11	TRBJ1-2	ASSLRREHGYT